The entry that follows covers one T cell receptor beta chain sequence. Its antigen is not identified. These data belong to a study of shared clonotypes between healthy human individuals. Overall study context: Ranging from 18 to 49 in age, donors were a couple of women and a few men.

Profiled with immunoSEQ multiplex PCR; TCRdb holds only in-frame clones, not every one. The sample consists of some 650,000 clones, almost 97% of them appearing once. It was into CD45RA+ naive and CD45RA-negative memory subsets that the CD4+ cells were split. Study findings and constraints: Naive subsets usually exceeded memory subsets in estimated richness. A handful of donors had about 5% of their naive CD4 clonotypes in common.

The sample was naive CD4+ T cells sorted from blood. As to subset: CD45RA+ positively selected. This clonotype originated in a woman younger than 45 in good health.

The CDR3 spells CASSRPGASYEQYF. CDR3 coding DNA: TGTGCCAGCAGTCGGCCGGGGGCCTCCTACGAGCAGTACTTC. The chain is built from TRBV28 and TRBJ2-5; D is perhaps TRBD1 or TRBD2 (6 bases each). The tail of the sequence fits TRBJ2-7 better, so the J call may be wrong. Per the germline V gene, CDR1 is MDHEN and CDR2 is SYDVKM. The CDR3 is 14 amino acids.